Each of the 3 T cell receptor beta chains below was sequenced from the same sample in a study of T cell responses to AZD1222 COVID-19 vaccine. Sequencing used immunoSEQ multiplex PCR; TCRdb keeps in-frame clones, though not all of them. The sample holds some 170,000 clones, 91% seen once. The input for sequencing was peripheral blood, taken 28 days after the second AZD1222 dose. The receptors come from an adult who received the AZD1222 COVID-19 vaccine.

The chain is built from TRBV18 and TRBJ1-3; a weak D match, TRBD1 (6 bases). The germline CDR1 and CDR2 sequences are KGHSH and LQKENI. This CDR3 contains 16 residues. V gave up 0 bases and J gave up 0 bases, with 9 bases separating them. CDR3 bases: TGTGCCAGCTCACCACCGAGGGGGTACTCTGGAAACACCATATATTTT. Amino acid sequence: CASSPPRGYSGNTIYF. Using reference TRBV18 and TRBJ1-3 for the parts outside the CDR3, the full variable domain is NAGVMQNPRHLVRRRGQEARLRCSPMKGHSHVYWYRQLPEEGLKFMVYLQKENIIDESGMPKERFSAEFPKEGPSILRIQQVVRGDSAAYFCASSPPRGYSGNTIYFGEGSWLTVV.

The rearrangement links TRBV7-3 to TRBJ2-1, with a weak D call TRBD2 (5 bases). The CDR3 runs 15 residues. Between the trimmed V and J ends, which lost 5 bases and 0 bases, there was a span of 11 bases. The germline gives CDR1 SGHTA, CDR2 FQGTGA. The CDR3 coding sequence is TGTGCCAGCAGCCCGTCGAGGGTCTCCTACAATGAGCAGTTCTTC. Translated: CASSPSRVSYNEQFF.

CDR3 sequence (DNA): TGTGCCAGCAGTCCTGGGTGGACTGAAGCTTTCTTT. Translation: CASSPGWTEAFF. This rearrangement joins TRBV6-5 to TRBJ1-1, with D unresolved. Trimming took off 5 bases at V and 5 bases at J, with 9 bases between the two ends. The germline CDR1 and CDR2 sequences are MNHEY and SVGAGI. The length of the CDR3 is 12 residues.